This TCR beta chain was captured in a study of shared clonotypes between healthy human individuals. Whole-study results and caveats: Sharing of clonotypes among donors was expected to vary with sequencing depth. Clonotypes that were shared across a handful of donors made up roughly 5% of naive CD4 clonotypes.

The CDR3 is 13 residues long. Germline CDR1 reads SGHKS; CDR2 reads YYEKEE (reference sequence). Between the trimmed V and J ends, which lost 4 bases and 5 bases, there was a span of 11 bases. The repertoire was sequenced with immunoSEQ multiplex PCR; TCRdb's copy has only in-frame clones and lacks some. Found here are 800,000 to 950,000 clones, around 96% of them singletons; the top ten hold about 0.25%. Of note for this clone: What it recognizes is unknown.

Positive CCR7 selection of CD45RO-negative cells yielded the naive CD8 cells, and terminally differentiated effector memory CD45RA+ cells were excluded. This sequence originates from a man aged 25-45 years in good health. V and J are TRBV5-5 and TRBJ2-3, with D uncertain. What was sequenced was naive CD8+ T cells sorted from blood. The CDR3 protein is CASSDDPIDTQYF. The CDR3 region has the DNA TGTGCCAGCAGCGATGACCCCATAGATACGCAGTATTTT.